This is a list of T cell receptor beta chains from one sample in a study of shared clonotypes between healthy human individuals. Method: immunoSEQ multiplex PCR; TCRdb's copy keeps in-frame clones and lacks some. The data contain millions of clones, 85% to 95% of them singletons. Sample: naive CD4+ T cells sorted from blood. The receptor source for this set is a man aged 18 to 30 in good health. Both conserved end residues are part of each CDR3. Fields, in order: CDR3 DNA, CDR3 protein, J gene, CDR3 length, D gene, clone size, V gene. A D gene is named only where the DNA matches it firmly. Not every row has a clone size; where given, it reads once, few, many or a size class.

CDR3nt: TGTGCCAGCAGTGAAGAGGGGGCGAGCATTCAGTACTTC
CDR3aa: CASSEEGASIQYF
j_gene: TRBJ2-4
len: 13
d_gene: TRBD1
abundance: once
v_gene: TRBV2

CDR3nt: TGTGCCAGCCTCCCCGGGGCGAAGGAGACCCAGTACTTC
CDR3aa: CASLPGAKETQYF
j_gene: TRBJ2-5
len: 13
d_gene: -
abundance: -
v_gene: TRBV7-9

CDR3nt: TGTGCCAGCAGCTTAGTAGTCGGTGAGCAGTTCTTC
CDR3aa: CASSLVVGEQFF
j_gene: TRBJ2-1
len: 12
d_gene: -
abundance: -
v_gene: TRBV7-9

CDR3nt: TGTGCCAGCAGTGCCAGGGGGCTGAGTAATGAAAAACTGTTTTTT
CDR3aa: CASSARGLSNEKLFF
j_gene: TRBJ1-4
len: 15
d_gene: TRBD1
abundance: many
v_gene: TRBV7-9

CDR3nt: TGTGCCAGCAGTCCCCGCGGGGTGGGAACCTACGAGCAGTACTTC
CDR3aa: CASSPRGVGTYEQYF
j_gene: TRBJ2-7
len: 15
d_gene: -
abundance: -
v_gene: TRBV27

CDR3nt: TGCGCCAGCAGTGACGTCAGGGGGGCTGGAAACACCATATATTTT
CDR3aa: CASSDVRGAGNTIYF
j_gene: TRBJ1-3
len: 15
d_gene: TRBD1
abundance: -
v_gene: TRBV10-2

CDR3nt: TGCAGTGCTGAAGGACCGTACGAGCAGTACTTC
CDR3aa: CSAEGPYEQYF
j_gene: TRBJ2-7
len: 11
d_gene: -
abundance: -
v_gene: TRBV20-1

CDR3nt: TGTGCCAGCAGTCTCGGGACAGGGGTCGAAAAACTGTTTTTT
CDR3aa: CASSLGTGVEKLFF
j_gene: TRBJ1-4
len: 14
d_gene: TRBD1
abundance: -
v_gene: TRBV6-6

CDR3nt: TGTGCTAGTGGTCCTGGTACAGGGGTTCATGGCTACACCTTC
CDR3aa: CASGPGTGVHGYTF
j_gene: TRBJ1-2
len: 14
d_gene: TRBD1
abundance: -
v_gene: TRBV12-5

CDR3nt: TGTGCCAGCAGCGGACAGGCGAACACTGAAGCTTTCTTT
CDR3aa: CASSGQANTEAFF
j_gene: TRBJ1-1
len: 13
d_gene: TRBD1
abundance: -
v_gene: TRBV6-1

CDR3nt: TGTGCCAGCAGTTACTCCCGGGGGAATAATTCACCCCTCCACTTT
CDR3aa: CASSYSRGNNSPLHF
j_gene: TRBJ1-6
len: 15
d_gene: -
abundance: -
v_gene: TRBV6-5

CDR3nt: TGTGCCAGCAGCTTACGGCTCGGGGGCAGCACAGATACGCAGTATTTT
CDR3aa: CASSLRLGGSTDTQYF
j_gene: TRBJ2-3
len: 16
d_gene: -
abundance: -
v_gene: TRBV7-2